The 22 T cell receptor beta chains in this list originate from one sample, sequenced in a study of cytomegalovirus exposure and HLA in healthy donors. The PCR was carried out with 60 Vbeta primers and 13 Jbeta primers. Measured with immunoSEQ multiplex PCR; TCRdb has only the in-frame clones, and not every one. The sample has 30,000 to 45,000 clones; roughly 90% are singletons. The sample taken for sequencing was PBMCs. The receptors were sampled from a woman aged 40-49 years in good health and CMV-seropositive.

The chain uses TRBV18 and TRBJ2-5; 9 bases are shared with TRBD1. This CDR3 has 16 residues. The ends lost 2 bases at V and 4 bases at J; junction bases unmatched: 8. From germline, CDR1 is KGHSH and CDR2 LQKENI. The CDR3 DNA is TGTGCCAGCTCACCAGGACAGGGGAATCGGCCAGAGACCCAGTACTTC. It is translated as CASSPGQGNRPETQYF.

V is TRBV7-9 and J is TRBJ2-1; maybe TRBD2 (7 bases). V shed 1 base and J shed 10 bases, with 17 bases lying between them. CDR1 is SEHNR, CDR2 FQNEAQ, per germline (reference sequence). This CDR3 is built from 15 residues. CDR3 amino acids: CASSLVRGAVHEQFF. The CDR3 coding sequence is TGTGCCAGCAGCTTAGTACGGGGGGCGGTCCACGAGCAGTTCTTC.

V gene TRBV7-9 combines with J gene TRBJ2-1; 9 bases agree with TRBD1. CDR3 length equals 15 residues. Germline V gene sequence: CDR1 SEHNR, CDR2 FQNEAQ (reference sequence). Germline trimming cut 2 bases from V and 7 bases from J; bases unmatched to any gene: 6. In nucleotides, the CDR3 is TGTGCCAGCAGCTTACCCCCGGACAGGGGTAATGAGCAGTTCTTC. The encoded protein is CASSLPPDRGNEQFF.

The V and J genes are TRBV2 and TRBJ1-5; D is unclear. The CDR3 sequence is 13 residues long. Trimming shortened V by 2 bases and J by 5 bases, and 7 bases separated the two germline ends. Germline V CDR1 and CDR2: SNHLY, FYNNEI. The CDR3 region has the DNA TGTGCCAGCAGTGAATACACCCATCAGCCCCAGCATTTT. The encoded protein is CASSEYTHQPQHF. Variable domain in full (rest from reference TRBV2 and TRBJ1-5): EPEVTQTPSHQVTQMGQEVILRCVPISNHLYFYWYRQILGQKVEFLVSFYNNEISEKSEIFDDQFSVERPDGSNFTLKIRSTKLEDSAMYFCASSEYTHQPQHFGDGTRLSIL.

Here the CDR3 reads CASSLRQGLETQYF. CDR3 in DNA: TGTGCCAGCAGCTTGCGTCAGGGACTAGAGACCCAGTACTTC. The V call is TRBV5-4, the J call TRBJ2-5; TRBD2 might be the D (6 bases). Trimming shortened V by 1 base and J by 4 bases, and 11 bases separated the two germline ends. Looked up from germline, CDR1 is SGHNT and CDR2 is YYREEE (reference sequence). CDR3 length: 14 residues.

The CDR3 loop reads CASSLRVGDTEAFF. Written as DNA, the CDR3 is TGCGCCAGCAGTCTAAGGGTCGGGGACACTGAAGCTTTCTTT. V and J are TRBV5-1 and TRBJ1-1; D unclear. Germline values: CDR1 SGHRS, CDR2 YFSETQ. The CDR3 sequence is 14 residues long. Trimming removed 5 bases from V and 3 bases from J, with 14 bases in between.

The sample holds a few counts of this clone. The CDR3 region has the DNA TGTGCCAGTATGCCCCCGACAGGGGGCAACAATCAGCCCCAGCATTTT. Residues: CASMPPTGGNNQPQHF. V usage is TRBV19 and J usage is TRBJ1-5; 10 bases are shared with TRBD1. The CDR3 has 16 amino acids. From germline, CDR1 is LNHDA and CDR2 SQIVND (reference sequence). The J segment lost 3 bases and the V segment lost 7 bases, leaving 9 bases of the junction unmatched.

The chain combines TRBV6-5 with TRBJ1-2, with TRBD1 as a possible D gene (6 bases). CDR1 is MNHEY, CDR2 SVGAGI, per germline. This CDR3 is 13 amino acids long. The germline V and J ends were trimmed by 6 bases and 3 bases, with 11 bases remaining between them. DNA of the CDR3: TGTGCCAGCAGGCAGACAGGATACTATGGCTACACCTTC. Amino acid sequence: CASRQTGYYGYTF.

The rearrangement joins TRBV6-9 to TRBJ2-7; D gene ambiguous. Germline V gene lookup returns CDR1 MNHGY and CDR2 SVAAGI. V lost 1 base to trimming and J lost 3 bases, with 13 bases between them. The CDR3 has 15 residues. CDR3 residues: CASSYLRWQDYEQYF. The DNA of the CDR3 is TGTGCCAGCAGTTATTTACGGTGGCAGGACTACGAGCAGTACTTC.

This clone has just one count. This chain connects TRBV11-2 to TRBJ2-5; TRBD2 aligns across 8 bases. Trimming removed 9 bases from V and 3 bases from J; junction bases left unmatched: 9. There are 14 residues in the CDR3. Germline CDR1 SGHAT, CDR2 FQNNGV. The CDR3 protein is CASTGTRTKETQYF. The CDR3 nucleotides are TGTGCCAGTACCGGGACTAGGACAAAAGAGACCCAGTACTTC.

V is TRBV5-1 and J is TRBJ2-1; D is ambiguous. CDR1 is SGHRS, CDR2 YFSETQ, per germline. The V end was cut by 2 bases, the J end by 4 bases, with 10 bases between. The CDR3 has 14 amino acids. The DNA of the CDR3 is TGCGCCAGCAGCTTAAATCCCAGTTACAATGAGCAGTTCTTC. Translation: CASSLNPSYNEQFF.

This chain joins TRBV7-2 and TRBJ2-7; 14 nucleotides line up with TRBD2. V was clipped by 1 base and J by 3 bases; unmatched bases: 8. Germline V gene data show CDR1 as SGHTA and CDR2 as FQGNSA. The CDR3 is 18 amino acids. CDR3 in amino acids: CASSLGTSGGSTHYEQYF. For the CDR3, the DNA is TGTGCCAGCAGCTTAGGGACTAGCGGGGGGTCCACGCACTACGAGCAGTACTTC.

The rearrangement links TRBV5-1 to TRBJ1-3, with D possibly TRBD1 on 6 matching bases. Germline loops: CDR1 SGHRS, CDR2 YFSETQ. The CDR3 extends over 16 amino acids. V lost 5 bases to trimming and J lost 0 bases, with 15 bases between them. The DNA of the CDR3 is TGCGCCAGCAGAGATGGACAGACCATCTCTGGAAACACCATATATTTT. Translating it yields CASRDGQTISGNTIYF.

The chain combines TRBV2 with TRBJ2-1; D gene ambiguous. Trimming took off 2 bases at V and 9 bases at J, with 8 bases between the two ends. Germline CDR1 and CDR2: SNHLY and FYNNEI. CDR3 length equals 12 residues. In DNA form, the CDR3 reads TGTGCCAGCAGTGAATGGGCTGTTGAGCAGTTCTTC. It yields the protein CASSEWAVEQFF.

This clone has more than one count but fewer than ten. The CDR3: CASSPSRTSGAYEQYF. The CDR3 DNA reads TGCGCCAGCAGCCCTAGTCGGACTAGCGGTGCCTACGAGCAGTACTTC. This chain joins TRBV4-3 and TRBJ2-7; TRBD2 aligns across 10 bases. The CDR3 covers 16 residues. Germline trimming cut 4 bases from V and 2 bases from J; bases unmatched to any gene: 8. CDR1 and CDR2 from the germline V gene are LGHNA and YSLEER.

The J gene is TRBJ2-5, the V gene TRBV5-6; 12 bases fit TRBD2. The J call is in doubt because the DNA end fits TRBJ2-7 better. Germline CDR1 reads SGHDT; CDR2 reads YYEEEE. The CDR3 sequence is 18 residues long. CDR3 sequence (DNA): TGTGCCAGTCAACAGGCCTTCCTAGCGGGGGGGACTTCCTACGAGCAGTACTTC. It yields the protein CASQQAFLAGGTSYEQYF.

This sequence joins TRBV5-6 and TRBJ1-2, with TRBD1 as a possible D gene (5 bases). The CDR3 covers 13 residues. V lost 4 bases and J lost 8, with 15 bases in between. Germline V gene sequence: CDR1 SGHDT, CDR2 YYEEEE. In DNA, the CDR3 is TGTGCCAGCAGCGTCAGGGCGGCGGGGGGCTACACCTTC. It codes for CASSVRAAGGYTF.

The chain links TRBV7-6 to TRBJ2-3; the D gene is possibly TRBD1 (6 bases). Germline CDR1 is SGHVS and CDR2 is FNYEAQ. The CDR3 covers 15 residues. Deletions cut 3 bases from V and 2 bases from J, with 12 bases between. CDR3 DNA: TGTGCCAGCAGCTTCCGGGACACCCTCACAGATACGCAGTATTTT. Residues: CASSFRDTLTDTQYF.

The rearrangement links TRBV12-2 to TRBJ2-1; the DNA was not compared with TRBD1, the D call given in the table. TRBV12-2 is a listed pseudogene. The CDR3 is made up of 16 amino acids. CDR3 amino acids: CASRLEDRDTYNEQFF. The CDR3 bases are TGTGCAAGTCGCTTAGAGGACAGGGACACCTACAATGAGCAGTTCTTC.

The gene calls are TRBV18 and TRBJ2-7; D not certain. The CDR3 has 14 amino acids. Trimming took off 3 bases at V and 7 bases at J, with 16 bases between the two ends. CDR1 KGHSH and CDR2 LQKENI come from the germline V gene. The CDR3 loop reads CASSPRVRVWEQYF. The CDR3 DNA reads TGTGCCAGCTCACCCCGGGTCCGGGTGTGGGAGCAGTACTTC.

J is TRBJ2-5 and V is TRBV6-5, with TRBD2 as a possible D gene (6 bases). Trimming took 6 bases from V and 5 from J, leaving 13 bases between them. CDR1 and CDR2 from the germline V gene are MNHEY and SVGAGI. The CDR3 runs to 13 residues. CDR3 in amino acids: CASSPPGVETQYF. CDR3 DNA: TGTGCCAGCAGCCCTCCGGGGGTGGAGACCCAGTACTTC.

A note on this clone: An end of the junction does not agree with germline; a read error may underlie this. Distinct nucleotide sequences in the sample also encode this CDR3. In DNA form, the CDR3 reads TGTGCCAGCAGCCCGGGGGACAGGCCGCTCCTGGGCTACACCTTC. This encodes CASSPGDRPLLGYTF. The chain uses TRBV5-1 and TRBJ1-2, with 8 bases aligning to TRBD1. Germline lookup yields CDR1 SGHRS and CDR2 YFSETQ. This CDR3 has 15 amino acids.